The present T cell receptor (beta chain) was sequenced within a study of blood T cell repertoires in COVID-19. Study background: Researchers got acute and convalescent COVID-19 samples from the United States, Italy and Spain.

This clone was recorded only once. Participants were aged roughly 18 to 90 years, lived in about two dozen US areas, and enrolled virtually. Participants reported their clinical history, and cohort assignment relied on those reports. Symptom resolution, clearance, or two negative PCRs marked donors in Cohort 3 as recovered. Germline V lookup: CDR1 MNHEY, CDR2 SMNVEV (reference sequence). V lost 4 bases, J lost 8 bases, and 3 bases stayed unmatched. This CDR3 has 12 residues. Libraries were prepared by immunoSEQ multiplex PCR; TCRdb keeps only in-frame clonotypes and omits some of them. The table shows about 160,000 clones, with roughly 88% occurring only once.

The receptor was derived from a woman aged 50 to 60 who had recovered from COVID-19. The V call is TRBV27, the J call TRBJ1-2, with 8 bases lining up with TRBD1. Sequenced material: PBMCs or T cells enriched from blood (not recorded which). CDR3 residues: CASSSRTGGYTF. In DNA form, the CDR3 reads TGTGCCAGCAGTTCCCGGACAGGGGGCTACACCTTC.